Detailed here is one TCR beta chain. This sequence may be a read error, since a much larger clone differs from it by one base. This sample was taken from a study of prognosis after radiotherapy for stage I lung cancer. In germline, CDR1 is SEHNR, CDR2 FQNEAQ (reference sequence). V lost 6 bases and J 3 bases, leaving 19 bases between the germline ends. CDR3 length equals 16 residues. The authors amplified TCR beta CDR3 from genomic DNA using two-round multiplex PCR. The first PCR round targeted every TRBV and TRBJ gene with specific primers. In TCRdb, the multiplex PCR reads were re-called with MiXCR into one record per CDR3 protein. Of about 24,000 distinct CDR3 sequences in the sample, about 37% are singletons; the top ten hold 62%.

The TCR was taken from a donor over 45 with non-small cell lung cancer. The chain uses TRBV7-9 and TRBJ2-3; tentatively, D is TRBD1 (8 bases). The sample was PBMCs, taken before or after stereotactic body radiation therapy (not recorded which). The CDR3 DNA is TGTGCCAGCAGTCTAGTCACAGGGGGAGGGACAGATACGCAGTATTTT. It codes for CASSLVTGGGTDTQYF.